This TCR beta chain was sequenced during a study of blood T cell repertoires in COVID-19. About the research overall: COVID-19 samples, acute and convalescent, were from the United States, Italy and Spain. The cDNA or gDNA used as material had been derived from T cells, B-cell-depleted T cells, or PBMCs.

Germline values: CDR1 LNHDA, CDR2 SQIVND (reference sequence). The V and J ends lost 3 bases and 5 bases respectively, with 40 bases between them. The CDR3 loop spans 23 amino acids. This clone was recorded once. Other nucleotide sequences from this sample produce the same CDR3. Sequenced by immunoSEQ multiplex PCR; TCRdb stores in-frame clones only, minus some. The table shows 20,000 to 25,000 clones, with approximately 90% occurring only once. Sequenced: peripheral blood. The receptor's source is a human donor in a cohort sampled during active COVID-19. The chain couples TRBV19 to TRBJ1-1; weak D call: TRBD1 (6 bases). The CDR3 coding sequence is TGTGCCAGTAGTATTCGTTTTCGGACAGACCCCGCTCGAGCGACACGGCGGGGGACTGAAGCTTTCTTT. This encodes CASSIRFRTDPARATRRGTEAFF. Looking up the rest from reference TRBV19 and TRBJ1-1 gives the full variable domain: DGGITQSPKYLFRKEGQNVTLSCEQNLNHDAMYWYRQDPGQGLRLIYYSQIVNDFQKGDIAEGYSVSREKKESFPLTVTSAQKNPTAFYLCASSIRFRTDPARATRRGTEAFFGQGTRLTVV.